This T cell receptor (beta chain) was identified in a study of OX40 agonist ivuxolimab in advanced cancers. About the research overall: Treatment of patients was with ivuxolimab, an agonistic anti-OX40 (CD134) antibody. Ivuxolimab was administered intravenously to patients at 0.01 to 10 mg/kg every 2 weeks. Points from the study as a whole: At 0.1 to 3.0 mg/kg, clonal expansion of CD4+ and CD8+ blood T cells had occurred by week 6. More expanded clones were found, on average, in CD8+ than in CD4+ T cells.

In germline, CDR1 is SEHNR, CDR2 FQNEAQ (reference sequence). V shed 6 bases and J shed 3 bases, with 15 bases lying between them. The CDR3 contains 14 residues. With regard to this clone: Its cognate antigen is unknown.

Libraries were prepared by immunoSEQ multiplex PCR; TCRdb keeps only in-frame clonotypes and omits some of them. This table has approximately 40,000 clones, approximately 80% appearing once. Material: CD4+ or CD8+ T cells sorted from blood, obtained in a trial of the OX40 agonist ivuxolimab. The receptor was derived from an adult with an advanced solid tumor such as melanoma, head and neck, liver or kidney cancer. V and J are TRBV7-9 and TRBJ2-7; perhaps TRBD2 as D (5 bases). CDR3 in DNA: TGTGCCAGCAGTCCGGGGTTCCCCCACTACGAGCAGTACTTC. Amino acids: CASSPGFPHYEQYF.